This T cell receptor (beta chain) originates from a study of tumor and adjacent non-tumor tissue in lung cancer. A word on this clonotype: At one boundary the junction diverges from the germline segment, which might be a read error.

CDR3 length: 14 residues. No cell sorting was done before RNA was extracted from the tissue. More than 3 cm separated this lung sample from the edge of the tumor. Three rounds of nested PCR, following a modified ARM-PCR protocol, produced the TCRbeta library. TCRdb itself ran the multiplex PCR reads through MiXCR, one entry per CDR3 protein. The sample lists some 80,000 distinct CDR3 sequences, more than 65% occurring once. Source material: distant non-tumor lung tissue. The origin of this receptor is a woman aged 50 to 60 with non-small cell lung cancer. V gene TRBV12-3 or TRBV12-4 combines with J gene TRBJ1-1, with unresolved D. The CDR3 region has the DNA TGTGCCAGCTGTAAAACAGCCTTGAACTCTGAAGCTTTCTTT. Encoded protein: CASCKTALNSEAFF.